The 3 T cell receptor beta chains in this list originate from one sample, sequenced in a study of shared clonotypes between healthy human individuals. CD8 cells regarded as naive lacked CD45RO, were positively chosen for CCR7, and omitted terminally differentiated effector memory CD45RA+ cells. Sequenced by immunoSEQ multiplex PCR; TCRdb stores in-frame clones only, minus some. The sample carries more than 2 million clones, just over 90% recorded once. The sequenced sample consisted of naive CD8+ T cells from PBMCs. The receptors shown here come from a man between 18 and 29 years old in good health. Some clones in this sample may be carry-over from other donors' samples.

V is TRBV7-9 and J is TRBJ2-7; D gene unclear. V was cut by 2 bases and J by 6 bases, with 11 bases left in between. This CDR3 is built from 13 residues. The germline V gene has CDR1 SEHNR and CDR2 FQNEAQ (reference sequence). CDR3 loop: CASSLSMVSEQYF. The CDR3, as DNA: TGTGCCAGCAGCTTATCCATGGTAAGCGAGCAGTACTTC.

Points on this clone: At the DNA level, this CDR3 is encoded by other sequences in the same sample as well. The chain is built from TRBV28 and TRBJ2-1, with D unresolved. This CDR3 has 12 amino acids. V lost 6 bases to trimming and J lost 7 bases, with 10 bases between them. Germline loops: CDR1 MDHEN, CDR2 SYDVKM. CDR3 in DNA: TGTGCCAGCAGCCTGCATTATAATGAGCAGTTCTTC. As protein: CASSLHYNEQFF.

V gene TRBV2 combines with J gene TRBJ2-1; D tentatively reads TRBD1 or TRBD2 (6 bases each). There are 17 residues in the CDR3. V lost 0 bases, J lost 7 bases, and 19 bases lay in between. Germline V gives CDR1 SNHLY, CDR2 FYNNEI. The CDR3 nucleotides read TGTGCCAGCAGTGAAGCGCTTACAGGGCTAGCGCGAAATGAGCAGTTCTTC. Amino acid sequence: CASSEALTGLARNEQFF.